The 3 T cell receptor beta chains below come from one sample, sequenced in a study of T cells after yellow fever vaccination. TCRdb re-called the 5' RACE reads through MiXCR, storing one row per CDR3 protein. Of some 550,000 distinct CDR3 sequences listed, roughly 21% are singletons. Specimen: PBMCs, collected 15 days after the yellow fever booster vaccination. These TCRs come from a man aged 25-40 years who received the YFV17D yellow fever vaccine.

In this sample, this clonotype turned up a few times. The chain uses TRBV29-1 and TRBJ1-2; 7 bases agree with TRBD1. Trimming cost V 4 bases and J 7 bases; bases outside gene matches: 12. CDR1 and CDR2 (germline): SQVTM, ANQGSEA. This CDR3 comprises 14 residues. The CDR3 coding sequence is TGCAGCGTTGCAGGACAGGCTGCCTCTGGTGGCTACACCTTC. Translated, it gives CSVAGQAASGGYTF.

This clonotype was counted only a few times. The chain employs TRBV5-5 and TRBJ2-2, with D perhaps matching TRBD1 (6 bases). The CDR3 totals 15 residues. Trimming left V 2 bases short and J 2 bases short, with 10 bases between. Germline-derived CDR1 and CDR2 are SGHKS and YYEKEE (reference sequence). The CDR3 bases are TGTGCCAGCAGCTTATGGACAGTTAACACCGGGGAGCTGTTTTTT. The encoded protein is CASSLWTVNTGELFF.

The chain joins TRBV6-2 or TRBV6-3 to TRBJ1-1; tentatively, D is TRBD1 (6 bases). The V gene lost 6 bases and the J gene lost 1 base, with 27 bases spanning the gap. The CDR3 runs 19 residues. The germline gives CDR1 MNHEY, CDR2 SVGEGT. The CDR3 here is CASSLDTTDRRRSNTEAFF. As DNA, the CDR3 is TGTGCCAGCAGCCTCGACACCACCGACAGGAGGAGATCGAACACTGAAGCTTTCTTT.